The 21 T cell receptor beta chains in this list originate from one sample, sequenced in a study of cytomegalovirus exposure and HLA in healthy donors. Clones were read by immunoSEQ multiplex PCR, and TCRdb kept only the in-frame ones, dropping some. The data hold about 110,000 clones, with 88% observed a single time. Sequenced: PBMCs. These receptors were taken from a woman between 18 and 29 years old in good health and CMV-seropositive.

The rearrangement uses TRBV10-1 and TRBJ2-2, with TRBD2 as a possible D gene (5 bases). V lost 9 bases, J lost 3 bases, and 11 bases lay in between. The CDR3 runs 13 residues. Germline V gene sequence: CDR1 WNHNN, CDR2 SYGVQD (reference sequence). The CDR3 DNA follows: TGCGCCAGTACTAGTTCCGACACCGGGGAGCTGTTTTTT. This translates into CASTSSDTGELFF.

The chain couples TRBV11-2 to TRBJ2-7; TRBD2 might be the D (5 bases). In germline, CDR1 is SGHAT, CDR2 FQNNGV. Trimming left V 6 bases short and J 5 bases short, with 17 bases between. The CDR3 is 14 residues long. DNA of the CDR3: TGTGCCAGCAGAACTCCGGGATCCCCCCACGAGCAGTACTTC. Its protein product is CASRTPGSPHEQYF.

The chain links TRBV19 to TRBJ1-2; D is perhaps TRBD1 (5 bases). Looked up from germline, CDR1 is LNHDA and CDR2 is SQIVND (reference sequence). Trimming removed 0 bases from V and 7 bases from J, with 15 bases in between. The CDR3 is 15 amino acids. CDR3 DNA sequence: TGTGCCAGTAGTATAGATCTGGAGGGGATGAGTGGCTACACCTTC. This codes for CASSIDLEGMSGYTF.

As DNA, the CDR3 is TGTGCCAGCAGCGGCGGGACTAGCGGTCAACCAGATACGCAGTATTTT. Residues: CASSGGTSGQPDTQYF. V gene TRBV5-4 combines with J gene TRBJ2-3, with TRBD2 identical over 11 bases. The CDR3 extends over 16 amino acids. The V segment lost 4 bases and the J segment 4 bases; nucleotides outside the gene matches: 8. The germline CDR1 and CDR2 sequences are SGHNT and YYREEE (reference sequence).

V is TRBV5-4 and J is TRBJ1-2; maybe TRBD1 (5 bases). Germline assignment: CDR1 SGHNT and CDR2 YYREEE (reference sequence). V dropped 4 bases and J dropped 0 bases, with 13 bases sitting between them. The CDR3 sequence is 15 residues long. In DNA form, the CDR3 reads TGTGCCAGCAGCGCAGCAGGGATAGCTAACTATGGCTACACCTTC. Encoded protein: CASSAAGIANYGYTF.

The chain combines TRBV2 with TRBJ2-5, with 9 positions matching TRBD1. J lost 4 bases, V lost 0 bases, and 18 bases had no gene match. CDR1 and CDR2 from the germline V gene are SNHLY and FYNNEI. This CDR3 has 20 residues. The CDR3 loop is CASSEAGDRVVNSFRETQYF. For the CDR3, the DNA is TGTGCCAGCAGTGAAGCCGGGGACAGGGTAGTAAACAGTTTTAGAGAGACCCAGTACTTC.

The chain links TRBV4-1 to TRBJ1-2; TRBD1 matches 9 bases. The CDR3 totals 15 residues. Looked up from germline, CDR1 is MGHRA and CDR2 is YSYEKL. V shed 2 bases and J 5 bases; nucleotides not matched to a gene: 6. Written as DNA, the CDR3 is TGCGCCAGCAGCCAACAACAACAGGGGGCGTATGGCTACACCTTC. Its protein product is CASSQQQQGAYGYTF.

The chain has TRBV19 and TRBJ1-2; 7 bases are a match to TRBD1. With V trimmed by 7 bases and J by 5 bases, 4 bases remained unmatched. The length of the CDR3 is 12 residues. Germline CDR1 LNHDA, CDR2 SQIVND (reference sequence). DNA for the CDR3: TGTGCCAGTATAAGACAGGGATATGGCTACACCTTC. This translates into CASIRQGYGYTF. The whole variable domain, filled in from reference TRBV19 and TRBJ1-2, reads DGGITQSPKYLFRKEGQNVTLSCEQNLNHDAMYWYRQDPGQGLRLIYYSQIVNDFQKGDIAEGYSVSREKKESFPLTVTSAQKNPTAFYLCASIRQGYGYTFGSGTRLTVV.

This clone occurred once. V gene TRBV29-1 combines with J gene TRBJ1-1; TRBD1 aligns across 8 bases. The CDR3 has 14 amino acids. The V segment lost 7 bases and the J segment 7 bases; nucleotides outside the gene matches: 14. CDR1 is SQVTM, CDR2 ANQGSEA, per germline. CDR3 sequence reads: CSAGQGFWELEAFF. CDR3 DNA: TGCAGCGCCGGACAGGGTTTTTGGGAGCTTGAAGCTTTCTTT.

The chain carries TRBV7-8 and TRBJ2-3; tentative D call: TRBD1 (5 bases). The V gene lost 3 bases and the J gene lost 1 base, with 8 bases spanning the gap. This CDR3 contains 14 residues. Per the germline V gene, CDR1 is SGHVS and CDR2 is FQNEAQ. The CDR3 loop is CASSFSTGTDTQYF. CDR3 bases: TGTGCCAGCAGCTTTTCGACAGGCACAGATACGCAGTATTTT. Supplemented by reference TRBV7-8 and TRBJ2-3, the full variable domain reads GAGVSQSPRYKVAKRGQDVALRCDPISGHVSLFWYQQALGQGPEFLTYFQNEAQLDKSGLPSDRFFAERPEGSVSTLKIQRTQQEDSAVYLCASSFSTGTDTQYFGPGTRLTVL.

The chain links TRBV7-8 to TRBJ2-5; 13 bases line up with TRBD2. The CDR3 covers 17 residues. Germline CDR1 and CDR2: SGHVS and FQNEAQ. J lost 2 bases, V lost 5 bases, and 8 bases had no gene match. CDR3 coding DNA: TGTGCCAGCAGCCCAAACGGACTAGCGGGGGTACAAGAGACCCAGTACTTC. Amino acids: CASSPNGLAGVQETQYF.

The genes are TRBV5-1 and TRBJ1-1, with D perhaps TRBD1 (5 bases). The CDR3 is made up of 13 amino acids. The V gene lost 5 bases and the J gene lost 6 bases, with 14 bases spanning the gap. Germline values: CDR1 SGHRS, CDR2 YFSETQ. CDR3 sequence reads: CASRGGGRPEAFF. The CDR3, as DNA: TGCGCCAGCAGGGGGGGAGGGAGACCTGAAGCTTTCTTT.

This chain connects TRBV6-1 to TRBJ1-2; TRBD1 matches 7 bases. This CDR3 is 13 amino acids long. The germline V gene has CDR1 MNHNS and CDR2 SASEGT. The V segment lost 1 base and the J segment 8 bases; nucleotides outside the gene matches: 4. This chain's CDR3 is CASSEGRGFGYTF. The CDR3 coding sequence is TGTGCCAGCAGTGAAGGCAGGGGGTTCGGCTACACCTTC.

This chain links TRBV13 with TRBJ2-1; D possibly corresponds to TRBD2 (5 bases). The V gene's germline CDR1 is PRHDT and CDR2 FYEKMQ (reference sequence). This CDR3 has 16 amino acids. V was shortened by 5 bases and J by 1 base, with 15 bases between the two germline ends. The CDR3 DNA sequence: TGTGCCAGCAGCCGGAGCGGCAGGAGTTCCTACAATGAGCAGTTCTTC. Translation gives CASSRSGRSSYNEQFF.

The chain is built from TRBV5-4 and TRBJ1-2, with a weak D call TRBD1 (6 bases). CDR1 is SGHNT, CDR2 YYREEE, per germline (reference sequence). V shed 2 bases and J shed 5 bases, with 13 bases lying between them. The CDR3 runs to 14 residues. CDR3 residues: CASSFRGARYGYTF. CDR3 bases: TGTGCCAGCAGCTTCAGGGGCGCGAGGTATGGCTACACCTTC.

The chain joins TRBV18 to TRBJ1-5, with 7 bases aligning to TRBD1. This CDR3 region has 16 residues. V trimming: 3 bases; J trimming: 4 bases; junction bases outside the gene matches: 9. Germline CDR1 reads KGHSH; CDR2 reads LQKENI. The CDR3 nucleotides read TGTGCCAGCTCACCGGGACAGTCCCTTACTAATCAGCCCCAGCATTTT. Translated: CASSPGQSLTNQPQHF. Full variable domain (outside the CDR3, taken from reference TRBV18 and TRBJ1-5): NAGVMQNPRHLVRRRGQEARLRCSPMKGHSHVYWYRQLPEEGLKFMVYLQKENIIDESGMPKERFSAEFPKEGPSILRIQQVVRGDSAAYFCASSPGQSLTNQPQHFGDGTRLSIL.

The V gene is TRBV7-2, the J gene TRBJ2-7, with 7 bases identical to TRBD2. The CDR3 is 13 amino acids. Germline assignment: CDR1 SGHTA and CDR2 FQGNSA. Trimming cost V 2 bases and J 5 bases; bases outside gene matches: 3. The CDR3 DNA reads as TGTGCCAGCAGCTTAAGGGCGGGGGACGAGCAGTACTTC. Residues: CASSLRAGDEQYF.

The chain links TRBV4-2 to TRBJ2-2; 12 bases agree with TRBD2. This CDR3 has 16 amino acids. CDR1 is LGHNA and CDR2 is YNFKEQ in the germline V gene. V lost 4 bases and J lost 4; bases outside the gene matches: 4. CDR3 sequence (DNA): TGTGCCAGCAGCCCCCTAGCGGGGGGGCGCACCGGGGAGCTGTTTTTT. Protein sequence: CASSPLAGGRTGELFF.

This chain links TRBV11-2 with TRBJ2-2; TRBD1 might be the D (5 bases). Trimming pared 1 base from V and 0 bases from J, leaving 9 bases between. This CDR3 is built from 16 residues. The V gene's germline CDR1 is SGHAT and CDR2 FQNNGV. The DNA of the CDR3 is TGTGCCAGCAGCTTAGTGCCAGGGACGAACACCGGGGAGCTGTTTTTT. This encodes CASSLVPGTNTGELFF. Based on the CDR3 plus reference TRBV11-2 and TRBJ2-2, the full variable domain is EAGVAQSPRYKIIEKRQSVAFWCNPISGHATLYWYQQILGQGPKLLIQFQNNGVVDDSQLPKDRFSAERLKGVDSTLKIQPAKLEDSAVYLCASSLVPGTNTGELFFGEGSRLTVL.

The chain combines TRBV2 with TRBJ2-3, with TRBD1 matching over 7 bases. This CDR3 has 14 residues. V trimming: 9 bases; J trimming: 6 bases; junction bases outside the gene matches: 12. Germline loops: CDR1 SNHLY, CDR2 FYNNEI. CDR3 in amino acids: CARNRDRDRDTQYF. In nucleotides, the CDR3 is TGTGCCAGAAACCGGGACAGAGACAGGGATACGCAGTATTTT.

V usage is TRBV4-1 and J usage is TRBJ2-2; the D gene is possibly TRBD1 (6 bases). Trimming removed 4 bases from V and 0 bases from J, with 12 bases in between. The CDR3 length is 16 residues. Germline CDR1 reads MGHRA; CDR2 reads YSYEKL. The CDR3 DNA sequence: TGCGCCAGCAGCCTAGACAGGCTACCGAACACCGGGGAGCTGTTTTTT. Encoded protein: CASSLDRLPNTGELFF.